The 12 T cell receptor beta chains presented below share a single source sample, sequenced in a study of T cells in Graves' hyperthyroidism and ophthalmopathy. Amplification of TCR beta CDR3 regions used RNA as the template. Researchers ran a first-round RT-PCR on the TCR CDR3 using the HTBI primer set. TCRdb called the multiplex PCR reads again in MiXCR, with one record for every CDR3 protein. The repertoire holds fewer than 300,000 distinct CDR3 sequences, with nearly 15% as singletons. Sequencing used blood. The receptors here all came from a woman in her 50s with Graves' hyperthyroidism that later progressed to Graves' ophthalmopathy.

V and J are TRBV6-1 and TRBJ2-7; the match to TRBD2 covers 7 bases. The CDR3 consists of 13 residues. Per the germline V gene, CDR1 is MNHNS and CDR2 is SASEGT. Losses at the gene ends were 5 bases for V and 2 bases for J; bases not matched to a gene: 3. The CDR3 region is CASSRGTTYEQYF. CDR3 in DNA: TGTGCCAGCAGTCGCGGGACTACCTACGAGCAGTACTTC.

The rearrangement joins TRBV20-1 to TRBJ2-3; TRBD2 matches at 8 bases. The CDR3 sequence is 16 residues long. J lost 3 bases, V lost 0 bases, and 8 bases had no gene match. CDR1 is DFQATT, CDR2 SNEGSKA, per germline (reference sequence). In nucleotides, the CDR3 is TGCAGTGCTAGAGATATGACGGGAGGGCCGACAGATACGCAGTATTTT. This codes for CSARDMTGGPTDTQYF.

This clonotype was seen a handful of times. The chain combines TRBV5-8 with TRBJ2-4; the D call may be TRBD1 or TRBD2 (6 bases each). The CDR3 runs 15 residues. CDR1 is SGHTS, CDR2 YDEGEE, per germline. Trimming took 0 bases from V and 0 from J, leaving 7 bases between them. CDR3 bases: TGTGCCAGCAGCTTGGGGGGGGCAGCCAAAAACATTCAGTACTTC. This gives the protein CASSLGGAAKNIQYF.

This clonotype was counted many times. V usage is TRBV15 and J usage is TRBJ1-4; 9 bases agree with TRBD1. V lost 4 bases and J lost 7; bases outside the gene matches: 7. Looked up from germline, CDR1 is LNHNV and CDR2 is YYDKDF (reference sequence). The CDR3 covers 15 residues. This CDR3 reads CATSINRGLSEKLFF. CDR3 coding DNA: TGTGCCACCAGCATCAACAGGGGGCTAAGTGAAAAACTGTTTTTT.

This clonotype has just one count. The chain carries TRBV28 and TRBJ2-7; a weak D match, TRBD1 (6 bases). This CDR3 comprises 14 residues. The ends were cut back, 6 bases at V and 6 bases at J, with 18 bases in the middle. The germline gives CDR1 MDHEN, CDR2 SYDVKM. Here the CDR3 DNA reads TGTGCCAGCAGGTCCGGGACACCATCATCCGAGCAGTACTTC. Translation gives CASRSGTPSSEQYF. Together with reference TRBV28 and TRBJ2-7, the CDR3 gives the full variable domain: DVKVTQSSRYLVKRTGEKVFLECVQDMDHENMFWYRQDPGLGLRLIYFSYDVKMKEKGDIPEGYSVSREKKERFSLILESASTNQTSMYLCASRSGTPSSEQYFGPGTRLTVT.

Many counts were recorded for this clonotype. The chain has TRBV20-1 and TRBJ2-7; 8 bases fit TRBD2. Germline loops: CDR1 DFQATT, CDR2 SNEGSKA (reference sequence). After removal of 8 bases from V and 5 bases from J, the junction contained 14 bases not matched to a gene. The CDR3 spans 14 residues. This CDR3 reads CSPTLAGPINEQYF. The DNA of the CDR3 is TGCAGTCCAACTTTAGCGGGACCGATAAACGAGCAGTACTTC.

This clonotype was counted ten times or more. This chain connects TRBV24-1 to TRBJ2-1; the match to TRBD2 covers 13 bases. Germline V gene data show CDR1 as KGHDR and CDR2 as SFDVKD. This CDR3 is 16 amino acids long. The J segment lost 12 bases and the V segment lost 9 bases, leaving 16 bases of the junction unmatched. The CDR3 DNA is TGTGCCACCCAAGATCGGCCTGGACTAGCGGGAGTAAGGCAGTTCTTC. Protein: CATQDRPGLAGVRQFF.

This clonotype came up many times. The V gene is TRBV20-1, the J gene TRBJ1-3; weak D call: TRBD1 (5 bases). Per germline, CDR1 DFQATT and CDR2 SNEGSKA (reference sequence). This CDR3 is 14 amino acids long. Deletions cut 5 bases from V and 4 bases from J, with 15 bases between. The CDR3 DNA reads as TGCAGTGCTTGGCACCGGGGCGCAGGAAACACCATATATTTT. Translating it yields CSAWHRGAGNTIYF.

The chain carries TRBV28 and TRBJ2-5, with TRBD1 matching 7 bases. The CDR3 spans 16 residues. J gave up 4 bases and V 6 bases, and 14 bases lay outside the gene matches. The germline V gene encodes CDR1 MDHEN and CDR2 SYDVKM. The CDR3 sequence: CASSNLQGLVRETQYF. For the CDR3, the DNA is TGTGCCAGCAGCAATCTACAGGGGTTGGTTCGAGAGACCCAGTACTTC.

J is TRBJ2-2 and V is TRBV15; perhaps TRBD1 as D (6 bases). The CDR3 extends over 15 amino acids. V was cut by 2 bases and J by 1 base, with 8 bases left in between. The V gene's germline CDR1 is LNHNV and CDR2 YYDKDF (reference sequence). CDR3 nucleotide sequence: TGTGCCACCAGCAGAATGACAGGGAACACCGGGGAGCTGTTTTTT. Its protein is CATSRMTGNTGELFF.

This CDR3 reads CASRKLGTGGNQPQHF. For the CDR3, the DNA is TGTGCCAGCAGGAAACTAGGGACAGGGGGCAATCAGCCCCAGCATTTT. The chain has TRBV6-1 and TRBJ1-5; 10 bases align to TRBD1. After removal of 6 bases from V and 2 bases from J, the junction contained 7 bases not matched to a gene. CDR1 is MNHNS and CDR2 is SASEGT in the germline V gene. The CDR3 has 16 amino acids.

This clonotype came up a few times. The CDR3 DNA reads as TGTGCCATCATGGAGACAGGGTACAATGAGCAGTTCTTC. Its protein product is CAIMETGYNEQFF. The V call is TRBV10-3, the J call TRBJ2-1; 7 positions match TRBD1. Germline assignment: CDR1 ENHRY and CDR2 SYGVKD. The junction had 4 bases not matched to a gene; V was cut back by 7 bases and J by 4 bases. This CDR3 comprises 13 residues.